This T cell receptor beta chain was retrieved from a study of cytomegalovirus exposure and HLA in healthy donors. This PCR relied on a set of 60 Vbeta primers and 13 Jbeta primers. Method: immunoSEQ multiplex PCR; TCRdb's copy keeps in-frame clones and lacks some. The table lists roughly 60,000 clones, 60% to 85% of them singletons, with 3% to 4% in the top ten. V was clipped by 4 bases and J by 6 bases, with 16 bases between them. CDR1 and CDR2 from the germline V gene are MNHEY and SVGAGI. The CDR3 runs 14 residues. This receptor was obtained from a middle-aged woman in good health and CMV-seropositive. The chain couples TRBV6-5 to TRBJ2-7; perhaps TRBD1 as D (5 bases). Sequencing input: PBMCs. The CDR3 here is CASSWTLGQTEQYF. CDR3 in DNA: TGTGCCAGCAGTTGGACCCTGGGGCAAACCGAGCAGTACTTC.